Sequencing of this T cell receptor (beta chain) was carried out in a study of metastatic and nonmetastatic thyroid tumors. This clone was found many times. No patient received treatment before thyroid surgery. This CDR3 contains 13 residues. V shed 5 bases and J shed 4 bases, with 8 bases lying between them. Germline CDR1 and CDR2: SNHLY and FYNNEI. TCRdb recomputed clones from the PCR reads via MiXCR. The table lists around 26,000 clones, around 13% of them singletons. Source material: blood. The receptor's source is a female donor with papillary thyroid cancer or a benign thyroid nodule (not recorded which). Some clones in this sample may be carry-over from other donors' samples. The chain uses TRBV2 and TRBJ2-2, with unresolved D. The CDR3 sequence is CASSPRATGELFF. The CDR3 DNA reads as TGTGCCAGCAGTCCCCGGGCCACCGGGGAGCTGTTTTTT.